This T cell receptor beta chain is from a study of T cell changes during pregnancy in multiple sclerosis. Method: immunoSEQ multiplex PCR; TCRdb's copy keeps in-frame clones and lacks some. Among approximately 53,000 clones listed, around 90% were seen once. This CDR3 is built from 15 residues. With V trimmed by 5 bases and J by 4 bases, 7 bases remained unmatched. Germline loops: CDR1 MNHNY, CDR2 SVGAGI (reference sequence). The origin of this receptor is a female donor in good health, enrolled as a control in a pregnancy study. This specimen was CD4+ T cells from peripheral blood mononuclear cells, taken after pregnancy. The J gene is TRBJ2-1, the V gene TRBV6-6, with 8 bases identical to TRBD2. Here the CDR3 DNA reads TGTGCCAGCAGTCGATTAACGGGAGGGTACAATGAGCAGTTCTTC. Its translation: CASSRLTGGYNEQFF.